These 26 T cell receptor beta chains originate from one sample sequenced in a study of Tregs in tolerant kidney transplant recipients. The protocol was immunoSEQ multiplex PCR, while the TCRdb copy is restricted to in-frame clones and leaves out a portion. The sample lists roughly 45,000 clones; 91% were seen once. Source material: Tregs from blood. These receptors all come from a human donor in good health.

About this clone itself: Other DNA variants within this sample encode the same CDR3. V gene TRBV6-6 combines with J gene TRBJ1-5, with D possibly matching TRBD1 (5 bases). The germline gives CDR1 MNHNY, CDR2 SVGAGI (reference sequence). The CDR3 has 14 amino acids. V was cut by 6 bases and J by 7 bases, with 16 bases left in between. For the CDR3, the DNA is TGTGCCAGCAGCGGGCTGGAGGGGCGCCAGCCCCAGCATTTT. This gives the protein CASSGLEGRQPQHF.

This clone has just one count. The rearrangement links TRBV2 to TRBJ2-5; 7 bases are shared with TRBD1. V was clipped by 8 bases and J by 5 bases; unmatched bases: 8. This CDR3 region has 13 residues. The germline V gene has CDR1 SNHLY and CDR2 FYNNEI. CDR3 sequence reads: CASPDRVRETQYF. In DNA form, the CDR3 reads TGTGCCAGCCCCGACAGGGTCAGGGAGACCCAGTACTTC.

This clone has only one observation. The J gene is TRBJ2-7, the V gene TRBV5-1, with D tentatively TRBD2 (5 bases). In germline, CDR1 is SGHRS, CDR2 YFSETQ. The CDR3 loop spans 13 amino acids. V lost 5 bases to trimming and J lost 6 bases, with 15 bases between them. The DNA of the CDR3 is TGCGCCAGCAGGGACCACGAAGGAGGCGAGCAGTACTTC. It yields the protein CASRDHEGGEQYF.

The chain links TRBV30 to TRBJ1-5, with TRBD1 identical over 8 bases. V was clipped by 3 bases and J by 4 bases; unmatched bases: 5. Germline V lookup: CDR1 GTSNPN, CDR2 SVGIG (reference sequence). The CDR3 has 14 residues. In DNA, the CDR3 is TGTGCCTGGAGCGGGACAGGCTGGAATCAGCCCCAGCATTTT. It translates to CAWSGTGWNQPQHF.

CDR3 protein: CASSSGTGSYNEQFF. The CDR3 DNA reads TGCGCCAGCAGCTCCGGGACAGGGTCATACAATGAGCAGTTCTTC. V and J are TRBV5-1 and TRBJ2-1; 9 bases agree with TRBD1. J lost 4 bases, V lost 3 bases, and 5 bases had no gene match. The germline V gene has CDR1 SGHRS and CDR2 YFSETQ. The CDR3 runs to 15 residues. Filled out from reference TRBV5-1 and TRBJ2-1, the complete variable domain reads KAGVTQTPRYLIKTRGQQVTLSCSPISGHRSVSWYQQTPGQGLQFLFEYFSETQRNKGNFPGRFSGRQFSNSRSEMNVSTLELGDSALYLCASSSGTGSYNEQFFGPGTRLTVL.

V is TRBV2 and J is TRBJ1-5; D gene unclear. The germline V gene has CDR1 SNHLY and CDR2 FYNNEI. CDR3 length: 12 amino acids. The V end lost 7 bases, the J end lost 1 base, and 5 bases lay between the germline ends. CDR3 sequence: CASKQSNQPQHF. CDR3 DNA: TGTGCCAGCAAACAGAGCAATCAGCCCCAGCATTTT.

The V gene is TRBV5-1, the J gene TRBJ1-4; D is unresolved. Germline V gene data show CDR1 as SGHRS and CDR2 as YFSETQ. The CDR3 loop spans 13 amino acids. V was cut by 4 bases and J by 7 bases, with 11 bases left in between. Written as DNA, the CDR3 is TGCGCCAGCAGCCCCCTGAGTGGTGAAAAACTGTTTTTT. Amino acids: CASSPLSGEKLFF.

In DNA, the CDR3 is TGTGCCTGGAACCCCGGACCGACCACGAACACTGAAGCTTTCTTT. Amino acid sequence: CAWNPGPTTNTEAFF. The chain is built from TRBV30 and TRBJ1-1; D unresolved. The CDR3 totals 15 residues. With 4 bases removed from V and 1 base from J, the gap between germline ends came to 16 bases. Germline CDR1 GTSNPN, CDR2 SVGIG (reference sequence).

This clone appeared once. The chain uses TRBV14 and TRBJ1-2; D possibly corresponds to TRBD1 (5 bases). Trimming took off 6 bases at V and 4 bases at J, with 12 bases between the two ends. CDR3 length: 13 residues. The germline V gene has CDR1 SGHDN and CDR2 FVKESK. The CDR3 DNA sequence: TGTGCCAGCAGGCAAACCGGGGGCTATGGCTACACCTTC. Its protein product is CASRQTGGYGYTF.

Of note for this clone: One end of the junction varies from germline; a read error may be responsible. CDR3 loop: CATSRGPGAAKTGELFF. Here the CDR3 DNA reads TGTGCCACCAGCAGGGGCCCCGGGGCAGCGAAAACCGGGGAGCTGTTTTTT. V gene TRBV15 combines with J gene TRBJ2-2; D tentatively fits TRBD1 or TRBD2 (5 bases each). This CDR3 spans 17 amino acids. The germline V gene has CDR1 LNHNV and CDR2 YYDKDF (reference sequence).

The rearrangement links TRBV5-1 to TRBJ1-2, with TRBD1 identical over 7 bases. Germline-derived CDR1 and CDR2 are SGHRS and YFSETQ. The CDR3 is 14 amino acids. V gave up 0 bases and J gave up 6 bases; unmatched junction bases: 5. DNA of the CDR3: TGCGCCAGCAGCTTGGGTCTTACAGGGGATGGCTACACCTTC. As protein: CASSLGLTGDGYTF.

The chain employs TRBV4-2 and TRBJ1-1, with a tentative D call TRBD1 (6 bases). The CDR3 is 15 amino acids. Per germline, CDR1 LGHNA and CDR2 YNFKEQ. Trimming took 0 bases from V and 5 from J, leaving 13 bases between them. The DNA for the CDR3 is TGTGCCAGCAGCCAAGAGAGGGGGTGGGGAACTGAAGCTTTCTTT. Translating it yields CASSQERGWGTEAFF.

Here the CDR3 reads CASSPRGRRNTEAFF. The DNA for the CDR3 is TGTGCCAGCTCACCACGCGGCAGACGGAACACTGAAGCTTTCTTT. The chain couples TRBV18 to TRBJ1-1; no definite D call. V was shortened by 1 base and J by 1 base, with 10 bases between the two germline ends. This CDR3 comprises 15 residues. Germline V gene sequence: CDR1 KGHSH, CDR2 LQKENI.

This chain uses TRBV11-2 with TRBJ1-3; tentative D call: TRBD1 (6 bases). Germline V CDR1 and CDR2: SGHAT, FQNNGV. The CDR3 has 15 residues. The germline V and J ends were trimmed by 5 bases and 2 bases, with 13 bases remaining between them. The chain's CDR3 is CASSLTGPPGNTIYF. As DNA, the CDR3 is TGTGCCAGCAGCCTTACAGGGCCCCCTGGAAACACCATATATTTT.

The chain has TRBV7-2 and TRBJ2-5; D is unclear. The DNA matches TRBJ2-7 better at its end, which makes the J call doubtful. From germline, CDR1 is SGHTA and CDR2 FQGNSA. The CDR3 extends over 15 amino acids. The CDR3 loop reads CASSLMVTSSYEQYF. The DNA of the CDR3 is TGTGCCAGCAGCTTGATGGTCACAAGCTCCTACGAGCAGTACTTC.

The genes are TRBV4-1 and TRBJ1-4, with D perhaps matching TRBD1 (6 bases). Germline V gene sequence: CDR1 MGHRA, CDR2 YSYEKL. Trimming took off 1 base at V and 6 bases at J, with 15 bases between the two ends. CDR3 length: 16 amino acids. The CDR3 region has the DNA TGCGCCAGCAGCCAAGTAACGCCAAAGGGGGATGAAAAACTGTTTTTT. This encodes CASSQVTPKGDEKLFF.

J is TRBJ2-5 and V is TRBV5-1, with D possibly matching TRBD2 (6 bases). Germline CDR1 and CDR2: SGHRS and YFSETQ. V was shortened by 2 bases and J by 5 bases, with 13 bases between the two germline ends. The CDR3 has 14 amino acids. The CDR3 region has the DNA TGCGCCAGCAGCTTCAACGGGGGTGGCGAGACCCAGTACTTC. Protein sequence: CASSFNGGGETQYF.

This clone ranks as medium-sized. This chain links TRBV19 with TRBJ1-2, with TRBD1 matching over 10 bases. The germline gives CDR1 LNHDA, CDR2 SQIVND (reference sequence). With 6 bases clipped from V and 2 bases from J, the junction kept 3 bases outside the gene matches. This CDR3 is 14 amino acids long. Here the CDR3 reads CASRRDRGNYGYTF. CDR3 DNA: TGTGCCAGTAGACGGGACAGGGGAAACTATGGCTACACCTTC. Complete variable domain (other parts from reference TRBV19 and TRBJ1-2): DGGITQSPKYLFRKEGQNVTLSCEQNLNHDAMYWYRQDPGQGLRLIYYSQIVNDFQKGDIAEGYSVSREKKESFPLTVTSAQKNPTAFYLCASRRDRGNYGYTFGSGTRLTVV.

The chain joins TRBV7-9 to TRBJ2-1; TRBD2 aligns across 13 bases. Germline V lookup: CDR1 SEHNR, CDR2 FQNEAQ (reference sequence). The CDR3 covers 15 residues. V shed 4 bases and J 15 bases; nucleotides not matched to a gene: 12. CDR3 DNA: TGTGCCAGCAGCTATCCCGGGACTAGCGGGATTTCTCGGTTCTTC. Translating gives CASSYPGTSGISRFF.

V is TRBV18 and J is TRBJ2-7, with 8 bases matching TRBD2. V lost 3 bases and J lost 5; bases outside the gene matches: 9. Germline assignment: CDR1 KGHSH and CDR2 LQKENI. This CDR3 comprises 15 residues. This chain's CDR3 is CASSPASGSWDEQYF. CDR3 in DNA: TGTGCCAGCTCACCGGCCAGCGGGAGTTGGGACGAGCAGTACTTC.

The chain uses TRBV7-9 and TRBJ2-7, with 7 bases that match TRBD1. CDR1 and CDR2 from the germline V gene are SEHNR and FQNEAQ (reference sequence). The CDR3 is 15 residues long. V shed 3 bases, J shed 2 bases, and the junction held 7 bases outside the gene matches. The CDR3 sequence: CASSFTRDRPYEQYF. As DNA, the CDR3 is TGTGCCAGCAGCTTTACTCGGGACAGACCCTACGAGCAGTACTTC.

In nucleotides, the CDR3 is TGTGCCAGCACCCAGGGGACAGCCGGAGATACGCAGTATTTT. Protein sequence: CASTQGTAGDTQYF. The gene calls are TRBV2 and TRBJ2-3; 7 nucleotides line up with TRBD1. Trimming took 7 bases from V and 5 from J; bases not matched to a gene: 9. CDR3 size: 14 residues. Germline CDR1 is SNHLY and CDR2 is FYNNEI.

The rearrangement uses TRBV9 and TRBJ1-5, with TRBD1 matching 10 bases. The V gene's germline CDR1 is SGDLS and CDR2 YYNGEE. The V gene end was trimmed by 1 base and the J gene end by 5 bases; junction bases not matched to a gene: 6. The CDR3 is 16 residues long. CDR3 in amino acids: CASSVSAGTGDQPQHF. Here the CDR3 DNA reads TGTGCCAGCAGCGTAAGTGCAGGGACAGGGGATCAGCCCCAGCATTTT.

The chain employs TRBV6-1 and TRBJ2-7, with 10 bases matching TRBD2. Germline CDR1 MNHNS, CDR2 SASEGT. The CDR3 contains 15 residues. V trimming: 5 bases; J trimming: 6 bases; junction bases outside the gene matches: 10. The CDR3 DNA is TGTGCCAGCAGTACCCCTAGCGGGAGATTAGGCGAGCAGTACTTC. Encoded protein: CASSTPSGRLGEQYF.

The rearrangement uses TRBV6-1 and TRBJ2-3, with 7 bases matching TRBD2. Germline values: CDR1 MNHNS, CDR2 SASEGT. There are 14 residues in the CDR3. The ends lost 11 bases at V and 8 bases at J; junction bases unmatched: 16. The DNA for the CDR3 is TGTGCCGTCGTTAGCGGGTTGGTTTTGGGTACGCAGTATTTT. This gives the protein CAVVSGLVLGTQYF.

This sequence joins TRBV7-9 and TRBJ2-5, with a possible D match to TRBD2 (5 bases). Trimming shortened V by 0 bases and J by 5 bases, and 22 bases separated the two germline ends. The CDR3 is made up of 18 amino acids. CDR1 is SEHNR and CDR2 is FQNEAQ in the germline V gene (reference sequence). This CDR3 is CASSLAALMRAHGETQYF. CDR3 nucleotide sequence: TGTGCCAGCAGCTTAGCGGCGCTTATGAGGGCTCATGGGGAGACCCAGTACTTC.